The rows below give T cell receptor beta chains drawn from one sample of a study of blood T cell repertoires in COVID-19. Using immunoSEQ multiplex PCR, the repertoire was profiled, and TCRdb retains in-frame clones only, with some absent. The table lists over 120,000 clones, more than 60% of them singletons, with around 1.8% in the top ten. Sequencing used peripheral blood. The receptors originated from a woman aged 55-75 years with acute or convalescent COVID-19. Both conserved end residues are part of each CDR3. Each record gives: V gene, J gene, clone size, D gene, CDR3 DNA, CDR3 protein. D genes are given only for firm matches. Expanded clones are given a class, and other clones once, few, many or no size at all.

V: TRBV14; J: TRBJ1-2; size: once; D: NA; DNA: TGTGCCAGCAGCCTACGACAGGACACTGGTAACTATGGCTACACCTTC; CDR3: CASSLRQDTGNYGYTF
V: TRBV10-1; J: TRBJ2-7; size: once; D: NA; DNA: TGCGCCAGCAGTGAGGAGGCCATTACCACCAAACCTTACGAGCAGTACTTC; CDR3: CASSEEAITTKPYEQYF
V: TRBV10-1; J: TRBJ2-7; size: NA; D: NA; DNA: TGCGCCAGCAAGGGGTTTAGGTCAGGGGAACACGAGCAGTACTTC; CDR3: CASKGFRSGEHEQYF
V: TRBV19; J: TRBJ2-7; size: NA; D: TRBD1; DNA: TGTGCCAGTACCCCGACAGGGACCCGCTCAACCTACGAGCAGTACTTC; CDR3: CASTPTGTRSTYEQYF
V: TRBV30; J: TRBJ1-5; size: NA; D: NA; DNA: TGTGCCTGGAGTTTGGGCAGCAATCAGCCCCAGCATTTT; CDR3: CAWSLGSNQPQHF
V: TRBV3-1/TRBV3-2; J: TRBJ2-1; size: NA; D: NA; DNA: TGTGCCAGCAGCCAAGATATAATAGCGGACGCGGACAATGAGCAGTTCTTC; CDR3: CASSQDIIADADNEQFF
V: TRBV5-6; J: TRBJ2-2; size: NA; D: NA; DNA: TGTGCCAGCAGCCAGGCAAGGGGGGAGCTGTTTTTT; CDR3: CASSQARGELFF
V: TRBV28; J: TRBJ2-7; size: NA; D: NA; DNA: TGTGCCAGCAGTTCCCCGGGTCAGAGTCCCTACGAGCAGTACTTC; CDR3: CASSSPGQSPYEQYF
V: TRBV28; J: TRBJ2-5; size: few; D: TRBD1; DNA: TGTGCCGCCGATCCTTTCCGGGACAGCCAAGAGACCCAGTACTTC; CDR3: CAADPFRDSQETQYF
V: TRBV5-1; J: TRBJ2-3; size: NA; D: NA; DNA: TGCGCCAGCAGCTTGGTTGGGGGGAGCACAGATACGCAGTATTTT; CDR3: CASSLVGGSTDTQYF
V: TRBV28; J: TRBJ2-7; size: NA; D: TRBD2; DNA: TGTGCCAGCAGTTTATGGCTAGCGGGAGGGCCGGGGGAGCAGTACTTC; CDR3: CASSLWLAGGPGEQYF
V: TRBV27; J: TRBJ1-1; size: NA; D: NA; DNA: TGTGCCAGCAGTTTCGTATCTTCCTTAGAAGCTTTCTTT; CDR3: CASSFVSSLEAFF